Listed below are T cell receptor beta chains from one sample, sequenced in a study of response to subunit inactivated influenza vaccine. One entry per CDR3 protein, called by TCRdb with MiXCR from the RT-PCR reads. Of about 500,000 distinct CDR3 sequences detected, over 10% appear once; the ten largest clones hold over 10%. The specimen was PBMCs from blood, collected 40 to 50 days after vaccination. The receptors were gathered from a man aged 50 or older who received an inactivated influenza vaccine. The CDR3 runs from the conserved cysteine through the conserved F or W. D genes are given only for firm matches.

J: TRBJ2-7
D: .
length: 16
V: TRBV7-2
CDR3: CASSLVGRKEVHEQYF

J: TRBJ2-3
D: .
length: 14
V: TRBV6-2/TRBV6-3
CDR3: CASQTLYRTDTQYF

J: TRBJ2-2
D: TRBD1
length: 16
V: TRBV5-1
CDR3: CASSWGQGANTGELFF

J: TRBJ2-7
D: .
length: 15
V: TRBV15
CDR3: CATSRDYTGVYEQYF

J: TRBJ2-6
D: .
length: 20
V: TRBV12-3/TRBV12-4
CDR3: CASSPPRGAFLGSGANVLTF

J: TRBJ2-5
D: .
length: 15
V: TRBV20-1
CDR3: CSARDRVAGGETQYF

J: TRBJ2-5
D: TRBD2
length: 16
V: TRBV5-1
CDR3: CASSLDSLAGGETQYF

J: TRBJ2-3
D: .
length: 15
V: TRBV12-3/TRBV12-4
CDR3: CASSPRTQSTDTQYF

J: TRBJ2-3
D: TRBD2
length: 15
V: TRBV9
CDR3: CASSTLAVSTDTQYF

J: TRBJ2-7
D: TRBD1
length: 14
V: TRBV12-3/TRBV12-4
CDR3: CASSLVQGGVEQYF

J: TRBJ2-1
D: .
length: 16
V: TRBV5-1
CDR3: CASSPRSLSSYNEQFF

J: TRBJ1-6
D: .
length: 12
V: TRBV29-1
CDR3: CSARQGNSPLHF

J: TRBJ2-5
D: TRBD2
length: 15
V: TRBV7-2
CDR3: CASSPRGGTIETQYF

J: TRBJ2-5
D: TRBD1
length: 16
V: TRBV10-3
CDR3: CAISDRTGASQETQYF

J: TRBJ2-5
D: TRBD2
length: 13
V: TRBV29-1
CDR3: CSARTSEEETQYF

J: TRBJ1-3
D: .
length: 16
V: TRBV6-1
CDR3: CASSRATGNTGNTIYF